This T cell receptor (beta chain) was recorded in a study of blood T cell repertoires in COVID-19. V was clipped by 3 bases and J by 4 bases; unmatched bases: 7. Germline V CDR1 and CDR2: SGHRS, YFSETQ. The CDR3 contains 16 residues. Method: immunoSEQ multiplex PCR; TCRdb's copy keeps in-frame clones and lacks some. The sample holds approximately 100,000 clones, 90% to 95% seen once. Sequenced material: peripheral blood. This rearrangement joins TRBV5-1 to TRBJ2-5; 12 nucleotides agree with TRBD1. The sequence was obtained from a man in his 60s with acute or convalescent COVID-19. The CDR3 DNA reads TGCGCCAGCAGCTCTGGGACAGGGGGCTATCGAGAGACCCAGTACTTC. Amino acids: CASSSGTGGYRETQYF.